The rows below give T cell receptor beta chains drawn from one sample of a study of blood T cell repertoires in COVID-19. Data came from immunoSEQ multiplex PCR; TCRdb stores just in-frame clones and leaves some out. The repertoire holds about 260,000 clones, around 90% seen once, with roughly 2.7% in the top ten. The specimen was peripheral blood. The receptors shown here come from a person aged 18 to 35 with COVID-19, enrolled during active disease. Both conserved end residues are part of each CDR3. The order of the fields is D gene, J gene, clone size, V gene, CDR3 DNA, CDR3 protein. D genes are given only for firm matches. Size is stated for part of the rows, as once, few or many counts, or as a class when the clone is expanded.

TRBD2,TRBJ2-7,NA,TRBV29-1,TGCAGCGTTGAAAGCGGGAGCTCCTACGAGCAGTACTTC,CSVESGSSYEQYF
NA,TRBJ2-2,NA,TRBV3-1/TRBV3-2,TGTGCCAGCAGCCAAGATCTAGTGATCACCGGGGAGCTGTTTTTT,CASSQDLVITGELFF
NA,TRBJ2-5,NA,TRBV2,TGTGCCAGCAGTGAAGACCAGGGAGAGACCCAGTACTTC,CASSEDQGETQYF
TRBD2,TRBJ2-7,NA,TRBV3-1/TRBV3-2,TGTGCCAGCAGCCCATGGGGACTAGCGCACTACGAGCAGTACTTC,CASSPWGLAHYEQYF
NA,TRBJ2-1,NA,TRBV29-1,TGCAGCGTTGAAGCCCCAGGGCCGAACTACAATGAGCAGTTCTTC,CSVEAPGPNYNEQFF
TRBD2,TRBJ2-1,NA,TRBV13,TGTGCCAGCAGCCGGCTAGCGGGAGTAGGCAATGAGCAGTTCTTC,CASSRLAGVGNEQFF
TRBD1,TRBJ1-2,once,TRBV27,TGTGCCAGCAGTTTAGGGACAGGGAATGGCTACACCTTC,CASSLGTGNGYTF
TRBD2,TRBJ2-1,NA,TRBV13,TGTGCCAGCAGCCCCAGCCTAGCGGACAATGAGCAGTTCTTC,CASSPSLADNEQFF
NA,TRBJ1-4,NA,TRBV24-1,TGTGCCACCAGTGATAACAGGGCCTTTAATGAAAAACTGTTTTTT,CATSDNRAFNEKLFF
NA,TRBJ1-6,NA,TRBV6-5,TGTGCCAGCAGCAGAAATAATTCACCCCTCCACTTT,CASSRNNSPLHF
NA,TRBJ2-2,NA,TRBV7-9,TGTGCCAGCAGCCCCTCCACGAGTACCGGGGAGCTGTTTTTT,CASSPSTSTGELFF
NA,TRBJ1-2,NA,TRBV30,TGTGCCTGGAGCGCTGGGGCTGGCTACACCTTC,CAWSAGAGYTF
TRBD1,TRBJ1-2,few,TRBV30,TGTGCCTGGAGACGGGACAGCTATGGCTACACCTTC,CAWRRDSYGYTF
NA,TRBJ2-5,once,TRBV12-3/TRBV12-4,TGTGCCAGCAGTGAGGAAGGGACCCAGTACTTC,CASSEEGTQYF
NA,TRBJ1-2,NA,TRBV6-5,TGTGCCAGCAGTTACTCGACGTCGCGGCAGGGTAATGGCTACACCTTC,CASSYSTSRQGNGYTF
NA,TRBJ2-7,NA,TRBV2,TGTGCCAGCTCGGGGGGCGTAATGTCCTACGAGCAGTACTTC,CASSGGVMSYEQYF
TRBD1,TRBJ1-2,NA,TRBV28,TGTGCCAGCAGTTTAGGGACAGGGACTTACTATGGCTACACCTTC,CASSLGTGTYYGYTF
TRBD1,TRBJ2-7,NA,TRBV25-1,TGTGCCAGCAGTGACCTAGGGACAGGGACTACCTACGAGCAGTACTTC,CASSDLGTGTTYEQYF
NA,TRBJ2-7,NA,TRBV4-3,TGCGCCAGCAGCCAAGGGACTGGAACCTACGAGCAGTACTTC,CASSQGTGTYEQYF
NA,TRBJ2-1,NA,TRBV7-9,TGTGCCAGCAGCTCGCCGGGGGGCATAAGTAATGAGCAGTTCTTC,CASSSPGGISNEQFF
TRBD1,TRBJ2-5,NA,TRBV7-7,TGTGCCAGCAGCTTAGACAGGGGCCAAGACACCCAGTACTTC,CASSLDRGQDTQYF
NA,TRBJ2-2,NA,TRBV7-3,TGTGCCAGCAGCCTCCCGGCGGCCGGGGAGCTGTTTTTT,CASSLPAAGELFF
NA,TRBJ2-1,NA,TRBV24-1,TGTGCCACCAGTGATTTCGGGGAGTCGGATGAGCAGTTCTTC,CATSDFGESDEQFF
NA,TRBJ2-2,NA,TRBV18,TGTGCCAGCTCCCTCGAGCGGCCCGGGGAGCTGTTTTTT,CASSLERPGELFF
NA,TRBJ1-3,once,TRBV19,TGTGCCAGTGGAGGGGTTTCTGGAAACACCATATATTTT,CASGGVSGNTIYF
NA,TRBJ2-5,NA,TRBV10-3,TGTGCCATCAGTGCCAGGGAGGCCCATTACCAAGAGACCCAGTACTTC,CAISAREAHYQETQYF
TRBD2,TRBJ2-5,NA,TRBV14,TGTGCCAGCAGCCAAGAATTTGGGACTAGCGGACAAGAGACCCAGTACTTC,CASSQEFGTSGQETQYF
NA,TRBJ1-1,few,TRBV27,TGTGCCAGCAGTTTAAATCAGGAGAACACTGAAGCTTTCTTT,CASSLNQENTEAFF
NA,TRBJ2-5,NA,TRBV21-1,TGTGCCAGCAGTACCGGGACTAGCGCCCTGACCCAGTACTTC,CASSTGTSALTQYF
NA,TRBJ1-3,NA,TRBV11-2,TGTGCCAGCAGCCGAGGACAGCCTGGAAACACCATATATTTT,CASSRGQPGNTIYF
TRBD2,TRBJ2-1,NA,TRBV19,TGTGCCAGTATGAGGACTAGCGGTTCCTACAATGAGCAGTTCTTC,CASMRTSGSYNEQFF
NA,TRBJ2-1,NA,TRBV29-1,TGCAGCGTTGCAGGTTTGAGGGACTACAATGAGCAGTTCTTC,CSVAGLRDYNEQFF
TRBD2,TRBJ2-2,NA,TRBV14,TGTGCCAGCAGCCAAGATCCCCAGGGACTAGCGGGAAAAGCTAGGACCGGGGAGCTGTTTTTT,CASSQDPQGLAGKARTGELFF
TRBD2,TRBJ2-1,NA,TRBV10-1,TGCGCCAGCAGTGAGTCAAGACTAGCGGGGTACAATGAGCAGTTCTTC,CASSESRLAGYNEQFF
TRBD1,TRBJ1-1,NA,TRBV5-1,TGCGCCAGCAGCGCCCTCGACAGGGGGAACACTGAAGCTTTCTTT,CASSALDRGNTEAFF
NA,TRBJ2-2,NA,TRBV4-3,TGCGCCAGCAGCCAAAACTCCCCCGGGAACACCGGGGAGCTGTTTTTT,CASSQNSPGNTGELFF
TRBD2,TRBJ2-7,NA,TRBV11-3,TGTGCCAGCAGCTTAGATCGCGGGAGTAGCGAGCAGTACTTC,CASSLDRGSSEQYF
TRBD1,TRBJ1-5,NA,TRBV27,TGTGCCAGCAGTACCCGACAGGGGGCGATGGGAAATCAGCCCCAGCATTTT,CASSTRQGAMGNQPQHF
TRBD1,TRBJ1-1,NA,TRBV15,TGTGCCACCAGCAGCCCGGACAGGACCGTGAAAGCTTTCTTT,CATSSPDRTVKAFF
TRBD1,TRBJ1-3,NA,TRBV5-1,TGCGCCAGCGGCGACAGGGATTTAGGAAACACCATATATTTT,CASGDRDLGNTIYF
NA,TRBJ2-1,NA,TRBV27,TGTGCCAGCAGTCGATCCGGGAGTAGCTCCTACAATGAGCAGTTCTTC,CASSRSGSSSYNEQFF
NA,TRBJ2-5,once,TRBV15,TGTGCCACCAGCAGTTTTTCGCCCTCGGTGACCCAGTACTTC,CATSSFSPSVTQYF
NA,TRBJ2-3,NA,TRBV7-2,TGTGCCAGCAGCTTAGTCCTCACAGATACGCAGTATTTT,CASSLVLTDTQYF
TRBD2,TRBJ2-2,NA,TRBV6-5,TGTGCCAGCAGTTCCGGACTAGCGGGAGTCACCGGGGAGCTGTTTTTT,CASSSGLAGVTGELFF
NA,TRBJ2-7,NA,TRBV18,TGTGCCAGCTCACCGCGGGACGTATCCTACGAGCAGTACTTC,CASSPRDVSYEQYF
TRBD1,TRBJ2-7,NA,TRBV6-6,TGTGCCAGCAGATCCGGGACAGGGTACGAAGAGCAGTACTTC,CASRSGTGYEEQYF
NA,TRBJ1-6,NA,TRBV12-5,TGTGCTAGTGGTTTGGACAGACCCCCCGGGGGTTCACCCCTCCACTTT,CASGLDRPPGGSPLHF
TRBD2,TRBJ2-1,NA,TRBV5-4,TGTGCCAGCAGCTTGCGCGGGGGGGGGAATGAGCAGTTCTTC,CASSLRGGGNEQFF
TRBD1,TRBJ2-5,NA,TRBV30,TGTGCCTGGGGAGGGACAGGGGGCGGGAAGACCCAGTACTTC,CAWGGTGGGKTQYF
TRBD2,TRBJ2-7,NA,TRBV11-3,TGTGCCAGCAGCTTAGCGGGAGGGAACGAGCAGTACTTC,CASSLAGGNEQYF
NA,TRBJ1-5,NA,TRBV2,TGTGCCAGCAGTCAGGGGTTTGGGAATCAGCCCCAGCATTTT,CASSQGFGNQPQHF
TRBD1,TRBJ1-2,NA,TRBV28,TGTGCCAGCAGTATTAACCGGGGGGGGACAGTCTATGGCTACACCTTC,CASSINRGGTVYGYTF